Following are 21 T cell receptor beta chains from one sample sequenced in a study of blood T cells in healthy people across ages. The authors ran a second PCR of 7 to 11 cycles using a sample-barcoded 5' primer and a J-beta primer mix. MiXCR, run by TCRdb on the 5' RACE reads, gives a single entry per CDR3 protein. Of some 290,000 distinct CDR3 sequences listed, 25% to 30% are singletons. The sample taken for sequencing was blood. These receptors all stem from a woman in her 70s in good health.

This clonotype was detected ten times or more. The V call is TRBV3-1, the J call TRBJ1-2; 7 bases align to TRBD1. Looked up from germline, CDR1 is LGHDT and CDR2 is YNNKEL (reference sequence). This CDR3 has 16 amino acids. The V and J ends lost 0 bases and 4 bases, in that order; junction bases with no gene match: 8. The CDR3 loop is CASSQEMAGGSYGYTF. DNA for the CDR3: TGTGCCAGCAGCCAAGAAATGGCAGGGGGTAGCTATGGCTACACCTTC.

Notes on this clonotype: No conserved phenylalanine or tryptophan ends this CDR3, so it is likely a read error. The J gene is TRBJ2-3, the V gene TRBV7-2; D is undetermined. The CDR3 runs 16 residues. The V end was cut by 0 bases, the J end by 3 bases, with 13 bases between. Germline V gene data show CDR1 as SGHTA and CDR2 as FQGNSA. In DNA, the CDR3 is TGTGCCAGCAGCTTAGCCCGCGCGTTGGGGACAGATACGCAGTATTTG. Its translation is CASSLARALGTDTQYL.

Worth noting for this clonotype: One end of the junction varies from germline; a read error may be responsible. The genes are TRBV12-3 or TRBV12-4 and TRBJ1-1, with D perhaps matching TRBD1 (6 bases). The CDR3 consists of 11 residues. CDR3 sequence reads: CASSLRGGVLF. As DNA, the CDR3 is TGTGCCAGCAGTTTGAGGGGGGGTGTCCTCTTT.

This clonotype occurred many times. V is TRBV20-1 and J is TRBJ2-6; the D gene is possibly TRBD2 (5 bases). The CDR3 is 13 residues long. V lost 3 bases and J 4 bases, leaving 7 bases between the germline ends. Germline values: CDR1 DFQATT, CDR2 SNEGSKA (reference sequence). The CDR3 sequence is CSARRRGANVLTF. CDR3 nucleotides: TGCAGTGCTAGGAGGAGGGGGGCCAACGTCCTGACTTTC.

V and J are TRBV9 and TRBJ2-1, with 9 bases lining up with TRBD2. Per germline, CDR1 SGDLS and CDR2 YYNGEE. This CDR3 spans 15 amino acids. J was trimmed by 6 bases and V by 0 bases; bases with no gene match: 4. DNA of the CDR3: TGTGCCAGCAGCGTAGAGATTAGCGGGAGCAATGAGCAGTTCTTC. Its translation is CASSVEISGSNEQFF.

This clonotype was observed once. This chain links TRBV19 with TRBJ1-1, with TRBD1 identical over 8 bases. The J segment lost 1 base and the V segment lost 7 bases, leaving 5 bases of the junction unmatched. The CDR3 has 14 residues. The germline gives CDR1 LNHDA, CDR2 SQIVND (reference sequence). CDR3 DNA: TGTGCCAGTACCTTCACAGGGGGGAACACTGAAGCTTTCTTT. Its protein product is CASTFTGGNTEAFF.

This clonotype was seen just once. Given a much more abundant clone one base away, this may be a read error. This chain links TRBV29-1 with TRBJ2-1; unclear D gene. The DNA end favors TRBJ2-7, so the J call may be wrong. Germline V gives CDR1 SQVTM, CDR2 ANQGSEA. The CDR3 sequence is 12 residues long. For the CDR3, the DNA is TGCAGCGTTGAAGACGTGGTGGCCGAGCAGTACTTC. Residues: CSVEDVVAEQYF.

V and J are TRBV5-1 and TRBJ1-4; no clear D gene. This CDR3 is 15 amino acids long. Germline CDR1 reads SGHRS; CDR2 reads YFSETQ. V was cut by 3 bases and J by 7 bases, with 16 bases left in between. The CDR3 sequence is CASSWRRGSTEKLFF. The CDR3 nucleotides are TGCGCCAGCAGCTGGAGACGGGGTAGTACTGAAAAACTGTTTTTT.

This clonotype was detected many times. This sequence joins TRBV29-1 and TRBJ2-4; 8 positions match TRBD2. The CDR3 is made up of 12 amino acids. Germline V gene data show CDR1 as SQVTM and CDR2 as ANQGSEA. Unmatched junction bases numbered 5, after V lost 7 bases and J lost 6 bases. CDR3 protein: CSGGAGGNIQYF. CDR3 nucleotides: TGCAGCGGCGGGGCGGGAGGAAACATTCAGTACTTC.

This clonotype showed up just once. The genes are TRBV7-9 and TRBJ1-4, with D perhaps TRBD1 (6 bases). Trimming pared 5 bases from V and 14 bases from J, leaving 18 bases between. The germline gives CDR1 SEHNR, CDR2 FQNEAQ (reference sequence). CDR3 size: 13 residues. The CDR3 DNA reads as TGTGCCAGCAGCATACTAGGGACACCCCAGCTGTTTTTT. Its protein product is CASSILGTPQLFF.

V is TRBV29-1 and J is TRBJ2-3; D uncertain. With 0 bases removed from V and 7 bases from J, the gap between germline ends came to 8 bases. CDR3 length equals 12 residues. Germline V gene lookup returns CDR1 SQVTM and CDR2 ANQGSEA. The CDR3 spells CSVEEGANTQYF. CDR3 DNA: TGCAGCGTTGAAGAAGGCGCTAATACGCAGTATTTT.

The V call is TRBV29-1, the J call TRBJ2-4; TRBD2 is a possible D gene (5 bases). There are 14 residues in the CDR3. Germline CDR1 reads SQVTM; CDR2 reads ANQGSEA. Trimming cost V 0 bases and J 8 bases, with 14 bases left between them. In DNA, the CDR3 is TGCAGCGTTGAAGATGAGGGTCCCGTAGACATTCAGTACTTC. The encoded protein is CSVEDEGPVDIQYF.

This clonotype was observed a few times. V and J are TRBV5-1 and TRBJ1-4; the D gene is possibly TRBD1 (5 bases). This CDR3 has 14 residues. V lost 0 bases to trimming and J lost 3 bases, with 6 bases between them. CDR1 is SGHRS, CDR2 YFSETQ, per germline. The CDR3 sequence is CASSLGRANEKLFF. In DNA form, the CDR3 reads TGCGCCAGCAGCTTGGGCAGGGCTAATGAAAAACTGTTTTTT.

This clonotype was counted a few times. V usage is TRBV19 and J usage is TRBJ2-1, with unresolved D. Trimming took off 5 bases at V and 4 bases at J, with 12 bases between the two ends. The CDR3 spans 14 residues. The V gene's germline CDR1 is LNHDA and CDR2 SQIVND (reference sequence). CDR3 protein: CASSYQVGYNEQFF. CDR3 in DNA: TGTGCCAGTAGTTATCAGGTGGGGTACAATGAGCAGTTCTTC.

This clonotype was seen a handful of times. V usage is TRBV28 and J usage is TRBJ2-5, with 14 nucleotides matching TRBD2. The end of the DNA is better explained by TRBJ2-1, so the J call may be wrong. Germline V gene data show CDR1 as MDHEN and CDR2 as SYDVKM. The CDR3 runs 15 residues. In nucleotides, the CDR3 is TGTGCCAGCAGTTACGGACTAGCGGGAGGAGAGGTGCAGTTCTTC. Residues: CASSYGLAGGEVQFF.

The chain links TRBV20-1 to TRBJ2-5; possibly TRBD1 for D (5 bases). This CDR3 is built from 15 residues. The ends were cut back, 1 base at V and 4 bases at J, with 16 bases in the middle. The germline V gene has CDR1 DFQATT and CDR2 SNEGSKA (reference sequence). CDR3 in amino acids: CSARAQMGRGETQYF. CDR3 DNA: TGCAGTGCTAGAGCTCAGATGGGGCGCGGAGAGACCCAGTACTTC.

This clonotype was detected only a few times. This rearrangement joins TRBV19 to TRBJ2-2, with 12 bases aligning to TRBD2. Unmatched junction bases numbered 7, after V lost 3 bases and J lost 5 bases. The length of the CDR3 is 17 residues. Looked up from germline, CDR1 is LNHDA and CDR2 is SQIVND (reference sequence). The CDR3 nucleotides read TGTGCCAGTAGTATTCCCGGACTAGCGGGACGTACCGGGGAGCTGTTTTTT. Translating gives CASSIPGLAGRTGELFF.

V usage is TRBV20-1 and J usage is TRBJ1-4, with D possibly being TRBD1 (6 bases). Looked up from germline, CDR1 is DFQATT and CDR2 is SNEGSKA (reference sequence). Deletions cut 3 bases from V and 8 bases from J, with 16 bases between. The length of the CDR3 is 14 residues. The CDR3 DNA is TGCAGTGCTAGCCCGACAGGCCTACTCGAAAAACTGTTTTTT. Translated: CSASPTGLLEKLFF.

In its sample, this clonotype was seen a few times. This sequence joins TRBV7-9 and TRBJ1-4; the D is unclear. The germline V gene encodes CDR1 SEHNR and CDR2 FQNEAQ (reference sequence). The CDR3 sequence is 19 residues long. V shed 2 bases and J shed 3 bases, with 22 bases lying between them. CDR3 residues: CASSLPLGTAEDPNEKLFF. The CDR3 DNA is TGTGCCAGCAGCTTACCTTTGGGAACTGCCGAGGATCCTAATGAAAAACTGTTTTTT. The complete variable domain, with remaining parts taken from reference TRBV7-9 and TRBJ1-4, reads DTGVSQNPRHKITKRGQNVTFRCDPISEHNRLYWYRQTLGQGPEFLTYFQNEAQLEKSRLLSDRFSAERPKGSFSTLEIQRTEQGDSAMYLCASSLPLGTAEDPNEKLFFGSGTQLSVL.

This clonotype was counted a few times. The chain couples TRBV7-2 to TRBJ1-4, with TRBD1 matching 9 bases. Germline-derived CDR1 and CDR2 are SGHTA and FQGNSA. The CDR3 sequence is 15 residues long. After removal of 5 bases from V and 7 bases from J, the junction contained 8 bases not matched to a gene. The CDR3 loop is CASSKNRGRVEKLFF. The CDR3 nucleotides read TGTGCCAGCAGCAAGAACAGGGGGCGCGTTGAAAAACTGTTTTTT.

This chain uses TRBV6-1 with TRBJ2-3, with TRBD2 matching over 11 bases. CDR1 is MNHNS, CDR2 SASEGT, per germline. The CDR3 is 17 amino acids. V lost 7 bases to trimming and J lost 6 bases; unmatched junction nucleotides: 15. The CDR3 reads CASKAGTSGSSGDTQYF. The CDR3 nucleotides are TGTGCCAGCAAAGCCGGGACTAGCGGCTCCTCGGGGGATACGCAGTATTTT.